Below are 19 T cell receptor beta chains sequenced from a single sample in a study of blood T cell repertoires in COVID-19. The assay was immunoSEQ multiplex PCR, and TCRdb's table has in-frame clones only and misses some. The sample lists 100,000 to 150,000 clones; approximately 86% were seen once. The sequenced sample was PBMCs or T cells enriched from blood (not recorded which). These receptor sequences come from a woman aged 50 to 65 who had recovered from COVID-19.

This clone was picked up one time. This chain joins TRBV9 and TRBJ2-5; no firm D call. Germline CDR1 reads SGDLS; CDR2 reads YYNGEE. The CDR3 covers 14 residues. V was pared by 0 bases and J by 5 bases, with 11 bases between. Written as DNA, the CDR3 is TGTGCCAGCAGCGTAGCCCCCTTATCGGAGACCCAGTACTTC. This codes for CASSVAPLSETQYF. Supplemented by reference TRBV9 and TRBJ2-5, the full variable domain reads DSGVTQTPKHLITATGQRVTLRCSPRSGDLSVYWYQQSLDQGLQFLIQYYNGEERAKGNILERFSAQQFPDLHSELNLSSLELGDSALYFCASSVAPLSETQYFGPGTRLLVL.

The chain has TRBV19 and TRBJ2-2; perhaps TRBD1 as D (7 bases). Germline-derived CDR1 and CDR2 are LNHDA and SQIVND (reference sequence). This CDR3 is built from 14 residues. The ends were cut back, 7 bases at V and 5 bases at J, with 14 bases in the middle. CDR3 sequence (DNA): TGTGCCAGTACCACCCAGGGGGGAACCGGGGAGCTGTTTTTT. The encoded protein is CASTTQGGTGELFF.

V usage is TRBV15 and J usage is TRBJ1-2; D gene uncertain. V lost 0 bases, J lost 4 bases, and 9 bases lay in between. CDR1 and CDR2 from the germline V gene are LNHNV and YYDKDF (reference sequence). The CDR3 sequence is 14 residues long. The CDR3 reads CATSRDRTVYGYTF. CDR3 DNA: TGTGCCACCAGCAGAGATAGAACAGTCTATGGCTACACCTTC.

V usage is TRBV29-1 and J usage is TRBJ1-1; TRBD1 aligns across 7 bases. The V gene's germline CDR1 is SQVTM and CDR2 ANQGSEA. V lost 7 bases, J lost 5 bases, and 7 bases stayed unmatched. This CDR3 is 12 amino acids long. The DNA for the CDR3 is TGCAGCGCTTTAGGGGGCCGGACTGAAGCTTTCTTT. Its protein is CSALGGRTEAFF.

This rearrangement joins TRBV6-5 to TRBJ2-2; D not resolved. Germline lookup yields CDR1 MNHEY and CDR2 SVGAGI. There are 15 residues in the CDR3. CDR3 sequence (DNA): TGTCATATGGGCACCCGGTTAATGAACACCGGGGAGCTGTTTTTT. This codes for CHMGTRLMNTGELFF.

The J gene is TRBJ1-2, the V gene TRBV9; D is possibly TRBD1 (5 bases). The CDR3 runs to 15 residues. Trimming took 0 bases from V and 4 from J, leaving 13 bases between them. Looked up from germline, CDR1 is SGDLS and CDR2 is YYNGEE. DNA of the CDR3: TGTGCCAGCAGCGTAGGGGGGGGTCAGTCCTATGGCTACACCTTC. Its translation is CASSVGGGQSYGYTF.

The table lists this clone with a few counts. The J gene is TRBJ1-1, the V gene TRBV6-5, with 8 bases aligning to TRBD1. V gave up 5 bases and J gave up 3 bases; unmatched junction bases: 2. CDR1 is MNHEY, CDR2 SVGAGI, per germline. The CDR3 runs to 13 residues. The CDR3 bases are TGTGCCAGCAGTACACAGGGGGACACTGAAGCTTTCTTT. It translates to CASSTQGDTEAFF.

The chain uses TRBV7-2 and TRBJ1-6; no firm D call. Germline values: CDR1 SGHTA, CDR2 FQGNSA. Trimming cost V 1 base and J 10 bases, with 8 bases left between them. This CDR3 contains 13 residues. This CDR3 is CASSLGVGSPLHF. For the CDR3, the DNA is TGTGCCAGCAGCTTAGGTGTCGGGTCACCCCTCCACTTT.

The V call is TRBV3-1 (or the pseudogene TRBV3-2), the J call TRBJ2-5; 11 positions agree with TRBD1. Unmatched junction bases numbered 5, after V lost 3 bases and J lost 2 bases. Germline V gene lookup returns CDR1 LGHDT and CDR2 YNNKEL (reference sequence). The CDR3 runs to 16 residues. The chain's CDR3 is CASSQVDRGHQETQYF. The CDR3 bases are TGTGCCAGCAGCCAGGTGGACAGGGGGCATCAAGAGACCCAGTACTTC.

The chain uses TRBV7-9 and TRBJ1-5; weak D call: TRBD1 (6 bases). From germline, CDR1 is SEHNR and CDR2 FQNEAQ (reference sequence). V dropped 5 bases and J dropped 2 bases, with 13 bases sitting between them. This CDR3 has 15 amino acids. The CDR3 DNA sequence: TGTGCCAGCAGCAACCAGGGGCAGGGCAATCAGCCCCAGCATTTT. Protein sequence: CASSNQGQGNQPQHF.

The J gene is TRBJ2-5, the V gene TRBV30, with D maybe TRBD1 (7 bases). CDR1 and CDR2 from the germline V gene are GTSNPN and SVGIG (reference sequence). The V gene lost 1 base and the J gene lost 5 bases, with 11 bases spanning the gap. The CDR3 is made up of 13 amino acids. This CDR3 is CAWSAGGWETQYF. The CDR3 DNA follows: TGTGCCTGGAGTGCAGGGGGGTGGGAGACCCAGTACTTC.

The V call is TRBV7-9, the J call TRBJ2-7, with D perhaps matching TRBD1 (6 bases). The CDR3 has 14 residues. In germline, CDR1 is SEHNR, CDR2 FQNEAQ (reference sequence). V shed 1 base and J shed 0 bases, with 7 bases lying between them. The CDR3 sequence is CASSLVGHSYEQYF. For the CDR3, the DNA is TGTGCCAGCAGCTTAGTGGGACACTCCTACGAGCAGTACTTC.

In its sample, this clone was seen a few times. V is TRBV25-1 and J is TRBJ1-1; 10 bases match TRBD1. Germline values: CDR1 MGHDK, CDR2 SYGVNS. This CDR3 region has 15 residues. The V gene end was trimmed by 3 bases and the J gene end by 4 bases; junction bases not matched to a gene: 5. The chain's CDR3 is CASSDLGQGSTEAFF. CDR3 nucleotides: TGTGCCAGCAGTGATCTGGGACAGGGGAGCACTGAAGCTTTCTTT. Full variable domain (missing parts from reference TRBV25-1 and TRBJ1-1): EADIYQTPRYLVIGTGKKITLECSQTMGHDKMYWYQQDPGMELHLIHYSYGVNSTEKGDLSSESTVSRIRTEHFPLTLESARPSHTSQYLCASSDLGQGSTEAFFGQGTRLTVV.

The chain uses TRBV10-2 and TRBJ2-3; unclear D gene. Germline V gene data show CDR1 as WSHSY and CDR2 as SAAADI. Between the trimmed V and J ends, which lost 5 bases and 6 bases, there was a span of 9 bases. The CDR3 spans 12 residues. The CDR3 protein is CASSSWADTQYF. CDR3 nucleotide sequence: TGCGCCAGCAGTTCGTGGGCGGATACGCAGTATTTT.

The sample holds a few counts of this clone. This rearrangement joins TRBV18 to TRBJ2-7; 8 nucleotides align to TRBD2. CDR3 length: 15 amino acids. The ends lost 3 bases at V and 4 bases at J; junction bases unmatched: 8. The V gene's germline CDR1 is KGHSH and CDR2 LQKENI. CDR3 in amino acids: CASSPPSGGPYEQYF. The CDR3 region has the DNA TGTGCCAGCTCACCCCCATCGGGGGGGCCTTACGAGCAGTACTTC.

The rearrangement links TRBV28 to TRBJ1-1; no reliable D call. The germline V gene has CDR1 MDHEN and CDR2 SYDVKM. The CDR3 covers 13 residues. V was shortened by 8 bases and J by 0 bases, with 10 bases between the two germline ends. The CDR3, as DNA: TGTGCCAGCGAGGGTAGGCTGAACACTGAAGCTTTCTTT. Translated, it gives CASEGRLNTEAFF.

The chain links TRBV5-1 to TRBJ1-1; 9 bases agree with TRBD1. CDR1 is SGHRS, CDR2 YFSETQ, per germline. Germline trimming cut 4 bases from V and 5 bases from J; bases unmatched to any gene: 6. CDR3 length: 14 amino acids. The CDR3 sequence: CASSHGTGRTEAFF. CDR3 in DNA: TGCGCCAGCAGCCACGGGACAGGGCGGACTGAAGCTTTCTTT.

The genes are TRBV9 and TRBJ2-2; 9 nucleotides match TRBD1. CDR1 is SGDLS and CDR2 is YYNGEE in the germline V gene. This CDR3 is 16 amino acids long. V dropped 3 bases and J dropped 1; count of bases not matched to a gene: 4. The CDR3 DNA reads TGTGCCAGCAGCGGAACAGGGGGCTGGAACACCGGGGAGCTGTTTTTT. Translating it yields CASSGTGGWNTGELFF.

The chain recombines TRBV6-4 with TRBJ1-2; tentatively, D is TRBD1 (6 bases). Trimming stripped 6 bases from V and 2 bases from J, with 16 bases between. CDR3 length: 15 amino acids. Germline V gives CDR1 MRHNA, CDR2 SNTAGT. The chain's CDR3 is CASRLWSTGNYGYTF. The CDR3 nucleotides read TGTGCCAGCAGACTGTGGTCTACAGGGAACTATGGCTACACCTTC.